The present T cell receptor beta chain was sequenced within a study of blood T cell repertoires in COVID-19 (dated by TCRdb to 2018 to 2020). Study-wide context: Samples covering the acute and convalescent phases of COVID-19 were provided by collaborators in the United States, Italy and Spain. Samples came from the ongoing ImmuneRACE study (first 160 participants) plus 1,254 subjects from 6 global collaborators. The sample metadata nearly always contained a de-identified subject ID, COVID-19 status, age in years and sex. The repertoires were made available in a free public database intended to serve as a resource for research on the immune response to SARS-CoV-2. Where available, HLA class I and class II types were taken from metadata supplied by the sample provider and were not determined by assay-based typing. Deeply sampled blood TCRbeta repertoires from subjects exposed to, actively infected with, or recovered from COVID-19 were included in the dataset. The prospective study material was composed of cDNA or gDNA derived from T cells, B-cell-depleted T cells, or PBMCs.

TCRbeta CDR3 regions were amplified from genomic DNA using the immunoSEQ Assay, a bias-controlled multiplex PCR. From the authors' description of their analysis: The number of nucleated cells in each sample was estimated by amplification of reference gene primers within the assay. To quantify the absolute abundance of each unique TCRbeta CDR3 rearrangement, sequence reads were collapsed and filtered. Productive Simpson clonality was computed per sample as the square root of Simpson's diversity index over productive rearrangements. Held by TCRdb, this immuneACCESS table contains in-frame sequences only and omits some clones. Under half of the omission traces to an unresolved V gene where checked; the cause of the rest is unknown. That table gives V, J and clone size, and the DNA gave D and trimming. The sample profile shows about 170,000 clones; about 85% of them were found once. The top ten constitute around 1.2% of the sample.

Another Seattle source contributed samples from volunteer blood donors who had recovered from COVID-19. Collaborating institutions collected whole blood in K2EDTA tubes following their own protocols. Collaborator samples were shipped for TCRbeta analysis as frozen whole blood, isolated PBMCs, or DNA extracted from either sample type. About this clone: Its antigen is not yet known. No base quality information exists; no much larger clone differs at one position.

CDR3 length: 12 amino acids, cysteine to phenylalanine. The kept DNA is CDR3 alone, 36 bases in frame from the first base. CDR1 and CDR2, looked up from the germline V gene, are SGHDT and YYEEEE. The junction shows trimming of 7 bases on V and 3 bases on J, plus 10 bases between the germline ends. General findings and caveats noted by the study authors: How much clinical and demographic metadata was included differed by source and by participant, and the metadata was provided uncurated.

The source material was peripheral blood. The rearrangement joined TRBV5-6 to TRBJ1-2; no D gene call is confident. This sequence originates from a man in his 60s who had recovered from COVID-19. The sequence in DNA is TGTGCCAGCTCGTTTTCTTACTATGGCTACACCTTC. Protein translation: CASSFSYYGYTF.